These T cell receptor beta chains were read from a single sample in a study of control samples from healthy donors and cancer patients. Using immunoSEQ multiplex PCR, the repertoire was profiled, and TCRdb retains in-frame clones only, with some absent. The table lists approximately 79,000 clones, around 91% of them singletons, with 7.2% in the top ten. Sequenced: blood. These receptors came from a man between 45 and 60 years old in good health. Each CDR3 is given with its conserved first and last residue. The D gene is left open where the match is weak. The size field is filled for only some rows; it gives once, few, many or a size class.

clone_size: .; j_call: TRBJ1-5; v_call: TRBV4-2; d_call: .; cdr3_nt: TGTGCCAGCAGCCAAGATCGCGGGGGAAGACAGCCCCAGCATTTT; cdr3_aa: CASSQDRGGRQPQHF
clone_size: .; j_call: TRBJ1-2; v_call: TRBV5-4; d_call: .; cdr3_nt: TGTGCCAGCAGCCCAGACCCCGGGACACCTAATGGCTACACCTTC; cdr3_aa: CASSPDPGTPNGYTF
clone_size: .; j_call: TRBJ1-1; v_call: TRBV29-1; d_call: .; cdr3_nt: TGCAGCGTTGTGGGGTTAGCCACTGAAGCTTTCTTT; cdr3_aa: CSVVGLATEAFF
clone_size: once; j_call: TRBJ2-3; v_call: TRBV5-1; d_call: .; cdr3_nt: TGCGCCAGCGCGGAGTTCGGCACAGATACGCAGTATTTT; cdr3_aa: CASAEFGTDTQYF
clone_size: .; j_call: TRBJ1-4; v_call: TRBV19; d_call: .; cdr3_nt: TGTGCCAGTAGTCCCGGGTACCAGGGTGAAAAACTGTTTTTT; cdr3_aa: CASSPGYQGEKLFF
clone_size: .; j_call: TRBJ1-4; v_call: TRBV12-5; d_call: .; cdr3_nt: TGTGCTAGTGGTCTCGGGACAAGGAATGAAAAACTGTTTTTT; cdr3_aa: CASGLGTRNEKLFF
clone_size: .; j_call: TRBJ2-5; v_call: TRBV18; d_call: TRBD2; cdr3_nt: TGTGCCAGCTCAGGGACTAGCGGACAAGAGACCCAGTACTTC; cdr3_aa: CASSGTSGQETQYF
clone_size: .; j_call: TRBJ2-7; v_call: TRBV11-2; d_call: TRBD1; cdr3_nt: TGTGCCAGCAGCTGGGGGGACAGGGGACCTGAAGAGCAGTACTTC; cdr3_aa: CASSWGDRGPEEQYF
clone_size: .; j_call: TRBJ2-7; v_call: TRBV6-5; d_call: TRBD1; cdr3_nt: TGTGCCAGAGAGGACAGGTACGAGCAGTACTTC; cdr3_aa: CAREDRYEQYF
clone_size: .; j_call: TRBJ2-1; v_call: TRBV29-1; d_call: TRBD2; cdr3_nt: TGCAGCGTTGAAGGATTAGCAGCGGGGGGCCTCTCCTACAATGAGCAGTTCTTC; cdr3_aa: CSVEGLAAGGLSYNEQFF
clone_size: .; j_call: TRBJ2-2; v_call: TRBV7-2; d_call: .; cdr3_nt: TGTGCCAGCAGCCCGGCCCAGCCCTCAGTCCCCGGGGAGCTGTTTTTT; cdr3_aa: CASSPAQPSVPGELFF
clone_size: .; j_call: TRBJ1-5; v_call: TRBV6-1; d_call: .; cdr3_nt: TGTGCCAGCAGTGAAAAAGATAGCAATCAGCCCCAGCATTTT; cdr3_aa: CASSEKDSNQPQHF
clone_size: .; j_call: TRBJ1-5; v_call: TRBV2; d_call: .; cdr3_nt: TGTGCCAGCAGCCCGGGGGGCAGGCAGCCCCAGCATTTT; cdr3_aa: CASSPGGRQPQHF
clone_size: .; j_call: TRBJ1-1; v_call: TRBV12-5; d_call: .; cdr3_nt: TGTGCTATCAGGCCGGCGGACACTGAAGCTTTCTTT; cdr3_aa: CAIRPADTEAFF